These T cell receptor beta chains were read from a single sample in a study of breast tumors, draining lymph nodes, adjacent tissues. A single record per CDR3 protein comes from TCRdb applying MiXCR to the multiplex PCR reads. This sample has under 80,000 distinct CDR3 sequences, with approximately 45% found just once. Sequencing was carried out using breast tumor tissue. These TCRs come from a female donor with breast cancer. Some clones in this sample may be carry-over from other donors' samples. Each CDR3 is given with its conserved first and last residue. The order of the fields is CDR3 length, V gene, J gene, D gene, clone size, CDR3 protein, CDR3 DNA. The D gene is left open where the match is weak. A clone size is listed for some rows: how often the clone was seen (once, few, many), or a class if it is expanded.

CDR3 length: 15; V gene: TRBV12-3/TRBV12-4; J gene: TRBJ2-7; D gene: .; clone size: many; CDR3 protein: CASIPEGEGKYEQYF; CDR3 DNA: TGTGCCAGCATCCCGGAGGGGGAGGGGAAGTACGAGCAGTACTTC
CDR3 length: 19; V gene: TRBV25-1; J gene: TRBJ2-7; D gene: TRBD2; clone size: .; CDR3 protein: CASSATNRLAGVTSYEQYF; CDR3 DNA: TGTGCCAGCAGTGCTACCAATCGACTAGCGGGGGTAACGTCCTACGAGCAGTACTTC
CDR3 length: 16; V gene: TRBV10-3; J gene: TRBJ1-5; D gene: .; clone size: .; CDR3 protein: CASGDSGEAYEQPQHF; CDR3 DNA: TGTGCCTCGGGGGACTCGGGGGAGGCCTACGAGCAGCCCCAGCATTTT
CDR3 length: 14; V gene: TRBV20-1; J gene: TRBJ2-5; D gene: .; clone size: .; CDR3 protein: CSARTVEGKETQYF; CDR3 DNA: TGCAGTGCTAGGACCGTAGAGGGGAAAGAGACCCAGTACTTC
CDR3 length: 18; V gene: TRBV3-2; J gene: TRBJ2-5; D gene: .; clone size: .; CDR3 protein: CASSLGRQGLWLEETQYF; CDR3 DNA: TGTGCCAGCAGCCTAGGAAGACAGGGACTATGGCTGGAGGAGACCCAGTACTTC
CDR3 length: 14; V gene: TRBV13; J gene: TRBJ1-3; D gene: .; clone size: many; CDR3 protein: CASSSAPKGNTIYF; CDR3 DNA: TGTGCCAGCAGCTCCGCGCCCAAAGGAAACACCATATATTTT
CDR3 length: 14; V gene: TRBV6-6; J gene: TRBJ2-5; D gene: .; clone size: many; CDR3 protein: CASSHRDGQETQYF; CDR3 DNA: TGTGCCAGCAGTCACCGGGACGGTCAAGAGACCCAGTACTTC
CDR3 length: 18; V gene: TRBV7-9; J gene: TRBJ1-6; D gene: .; clone size: .; CDR3 protein: CASSQTTSTGSPKSPLHF; CDR3 DNA: TGTGCCAGCAGCCAAACCACTAGTACTGGGTCTCCCAAATCGCCCCTCCACTTT
CDR3 length: 15; V gene: TRBV5-1; J gene: TRBJ2-6; D gene: .; clone size: .; CDR3 protein: CASSLGRSGANVLTF; CDR3 DNA: TGCGCCAGCAGCTTGGGTAGATCAGGGGCCAACGTCCTGACTTTC
CDR3 length: 13; V gene: TRBV29-1; J gene: TRBJ2-2; D gene: TRBD1; clone size: once; CDR3 protein: CSTDRGRVGELFF; CDR3 DNA: TGCAGCACGGACAGGGGGCGAGTCGGGGAGCTGTTTTTT
CDR3 length: 17; V gene: TRBV5-8; J gene: TRBJ2-5; D gene: TRBD1; clone size: .; CDR3 protein: CASSLEVGTGGRQPQYF; CDR3 DNA: TGTGCCAGCAGCTTGGAAGTAGGGACAGGGGGCAGACAGCCCCAGTACTTC
CDR3 length: 15; V gene: TRBV19; J gene: TRBJ2-7; D gene: .; clone size: many; CDR3 protein: CASSNNRGRGYEQYF; CDR3 DNA: TGTGCCAGTAGTAACAATCGGGGGAGAGGATACGAGCAGTACTTC
CDR3 length: 13; V gene: TRBV2; J gene: TRBJ1-5; D gene: .; clone size: many; CDR3 protein: CASSGDGNQPQHF; CDR3 DNA: TGTGCCAGCAGCGGGGACGGCAATCAGCCCCAGCATTTT
CDR3 length: 15; V gene: TRBV12-3/TRBV12-4; J gene: TRBJ2-1; D gene: .; clone size: many; CDR3 protein: CASSLVGLSYNEQFF; CDR3 DNA: TGTGCCAGCAGTTTAGTGGGGCTCTCCTACAATGAGCAGTTCTTC
CDR3 length: 15; V gene: TRBV4-2; J gene: TRBJ1-2; D gene: .; clone size: many; CDR3 protein: CASSQDTGGSYGYTF; CDR3 DNA: TGTGCCAGCAGCCAAGATACCGGGGGATCCTATGGCTACACCTTC